The 10 T cell receptor beta chains presented below share a single source sample, sequenced in a study of Ad26.COV2.S vaccination and SARS-CoV-2 variants. Profiling relied on immunoSEQ multiplex PCR, and the TCRdb table lists in-frame clones only, not all of them. This table holds about 320,000 clones, approximately 86% found once. Treatment specified: around 19 received Ad26.COV2.S at low or high dose, single or two shots; roughly five received placebo; per-sample allocation not given. Sampling happened 63 days after the first vaccine or placebo injection. Sample: peripheral blood, taken in a trial of Ad26.COV2.S vaccine versus placebo. The source is a person between 18 and 65 years old who received the Ad26.COV2.S COVID-19 vaccine or a placebo.

The rearrangement uses TRBV7-9 and TRBJ1-1; TRBD1 aligns across 10 bases. Germline V gene sequence: CDR1 SEHNR, CDR2 FQNEAQ (reference sequence). The CDR3 covers 16 residues. V was clipped by 7 bases and J by 5 bases; unmatched bases: 13. The CDR3 loop is CASTQPGTGVRTEAFF. DNA for the CDR3: TGTGCCAGCACCCAGCCCGGGACAGGGGTGAGGACTGAAGCTTTCTTT.

The J gene is TRBJ1-1, the V gene TRBV5-1, with a weak D call TRBD1 (6 bases). CDR1 SGHRS and CDR2 YFSETQ come from the germline V gene. The V and J ends lost 0 bases and 2 bases respectively, with 11 bases between them. This CDR3 has 15 amino acids. The CDR3: CASSLADRYNTEAFF. Here the CDR3 DNA reads TGCGCCAGCAGCTTGGCTGACAGGTATAACACTGAAGCTTTCTTT. Full variable domain (remainder filled in from reference TRBV5-1 and TRBJ1-1): KAGVTQTPRYLIKTRGQQVTLSCSPISGHRSVSWYQQTPGQGLQFLFEYFSETQRNKGNFPGRFSGRQFSNSRSEMNVSTLELGDSALYLCASSLADRYNTEAFFGQGTRLTVV.

The V and J genes are TRBV9 and TRBJ1-2; 7 nucleotides line up with TRBD1. Germline V gene sequence: CDR1 SGDLS, CDR2 YYNGEE. Losses at the gene ends were 0 bases for V and 4 bases for J; bases not matched to a gene: 6. This CDR3 is built from 15 residues. The CDR3 DNA sequence: TGTGCCAGCAGCGTAGAGTCAGGGGGACTCTATGGCTACACCTTC. Translation gives CASSVESGGLYGYTF.

The chain carries TRBV9 and TRBJ2-3, with no clear D. The V gene's germline CDR1 is SGDLS and CDR2 YYNGEE. CDR3 size: 15 residues. Trimming stripped 0 bases from V and 0 bases from J, with 8 bases between. This CDR3 is CASSVGVTSTDTQYF. CDR3 nucleotides: TGTGCCAGCAGCGTAGGGGTTACTAGCACAGATACGCAGTATTTT.

The chain uses TRBV7-9 and TRBJ2-7; 8 bases agree with TRBD1. This CDR3 spans 16 amino acids. Germline lookup yields CDR1 SEHNR and CDR2 FQNEAQ (reference sequence). J gave up 0 bases and V 0 bases, and 4 bases lay outside the gene matches. CDR3 in amino acids: CASSLASGQGSYEQYF. CDR3 DNA sequence: TGTGCCAGCAGCTTAGCTTCTGGACAGGGCTCCTACGAGCAGTACTTC.

The gene calls are TRBV6-5 and TRBJ1-1; no reliable D call. V was trimmed by 6 bases and J by 1 base, leaving 12 bases between them. CDR3 length: 14 amino acids. Germline V lookup: CDR1 MNHEY, CDR2 SVGAGI. CDR3 coding DNA: TGTGCCAGCAGCCTTACTACAGCGAACACTGAAGCTTTCTTT. Its protein is CASSLTTANTEAFF.

CDR3 sequence reads: CASSLVKRTQETQYF. The DNA of the CDR3 is TGTGCCAGCAGCTTAGTAAAAAGAACCCAAGAGACCCAGTACTTC. The rearrangement links TRBV7-6 to TRBJ2-5; D is unresolved. The ends were cut back, 1 base at V and 1 base at J, with 10 bases in the middle. The CDR3 spans 15 residues. Germline assignment: CDR1 SGHVS and CDR2 FNYEAQ.

This clone was picked up one time. The rearrangement joins TRBV10-2 to TRBJ1-4; D gene uncertain. Per the germline V gene, CDR1 is WSHSY and CDR2 is SAAADI. This CDR3 is built from 14 residues. Trimming removed 3 bases at V and 0 bases at J, with 5 bases between. This CDR3 reads CASSELTTNEKLFF. In DNA, the CDR3 is TGCGCCAGCAGTGAATTGACAACTAATGAAAAACTGTTTTTT.

The chain links TRBV7-2 to TRBJ2-2; 7 nucleotides align to TRBD1. Germline V gene lookup returns CDR1 SGHTA and CDR2 FQGNSA. CDR3 size: 16 residues. Losses at the gene ends were 4 bases for V and 4 bases for J; bases not matched to a gene: 9. The CDR3 bases are TGTGCCAGCAGCTACCGGCAGGGGGTAGGCACCGGGGAGCTGTTTTTT. Translation gives CASSYRQGVGTGELFF.

This clone has a single count. V usage is TRBV7-9 and J usage is TRBJ2-3; D is possibly TRBD1 or TRBD2 (5 bases each). Trimming stripped 3 bases from V and 4 bases from J, with 14 bases between. Per germline, CDR1 SEHNR and CDR2 FQNEAQ (reference sequence). The CDR3 has 15 amino acids. CDR3 sequence reads: CASSFGASFSDTQYF. The DNA for the CDR3 is TGTGCCAGCAGCTTTGGGGCTAGCTTCTCAGATACGCAGTATTTT.